The 28 T cell receptor beta chains listed next were all sequenced from one sample in a study of T-cell reconstitution after alpha-beta-depleted transplantation in children. The authors prepared the TCRbeta library with unique molecular identifiers. One entry per CDR3 protein, called by TCRdb with MiXCR from the PCR reads. There are 600,000 or so distinct CDR3 sequences in the sample; 23% occur only once, and around an eighth lies in the top ten. Sequenced material: PBMCs, mostly from graft donor cells, taken 360 days after TCRalphabeta/CD19-depleted stem cell transplant. The receptor set was obtained from a boy under two years old who had a stem cell transplant for acute myeloid leukemia, so the T cells may come from the graft donor.

This clonotype appeared a few times. This sequence joins TRBV20-1 and TRBJ2-3, with TRBD2 as a possible D gene (6 bases). V was clipped by 5 bases and J by 3 bases, with 27 bases between them. The CDR3 sequence is 18 residues long. From germline, CDR1 is DFQATT and CDR2 SNEGSKA (reference sequence). The CDR3 nucleotides are TGCAGTGCTTTACGTATTCCCCCCGGGACTTGGGAAACAGATACGCAGTATTTT. Its translation: CSALRIPPGTWETDTQYF.

This clonotype was counted a few times. The rearrangement links TRBV20-1 to TRBJ1-2, with D maybe TRBD1 (6 bases). The CDR3 extends over 14 amino acids. The V gene's germline CDR1 is DFQATT and CDR2 SNEGSKA (reference sequence). V lost 1 base to trimming and J lost 4 bases, with 13 bases between them. CDR3 sequence (DNA): TGCAGTGCTAGAGGGACCGACAGGCCCTATGGCTACACCTTC. It yields the protein CSARGTDRPYGYTF.

In its sample, this clonotype was seen many times. V gene TRBV7-9 combines with J gene TRBJ2-5; D is possibly TRBD1 (6 bases). Looked up from germline, CDR1 is SEHNR and CDR2 is FQNEAQ (reference sequence). The CDR3 sequence is 13 residues long. V dropped 6 bases and J dropped 5 bases, with 13 bases sitting between them. This CDR3 reads CASRRPGDETQYF. CDR3 sequence (DNA): TGTGCCAGCAGGAGACCAGGGGATGAGACCCAGTACTTC.

This clonotype was detected a few times. The V call is TRBV20-1, the J call TRBJ2-3; 7 nucleotides agree with TRBD1. Trimming at V came to 6 bases and at J to 1 base, leaving 4 bases not matched to a gene. The CDR3 sequence is 13 residues long. Germline V gives CDR1 DFQATT, CDR2 SNEGSKA (reference sequence). DNA of the CDR3: TGCAGTGCAGGGACAGAAGGCACAGATACGCAGTATTTT. Translated, it gives CSAGTEGTDTQYF.

This clonotype was picked up many times. The V gene is TRBV4-2, the J gene TRBJ2-5; weak D call: TRBD2 (5 bases). The CDR3 runs to 14 residues. V dropped 0 bases and J dropped 2 bases, with 7 bases sitting between them. The germline V gene has CDR1 LGHNA and CDR2 YNFKEQ. The CDR3 sequence: CASSQERVQETQYF. DNA for the CDR3: TGTGCCAGCAGCCAAGAGAGGGTTCAAGAGACCCAGTACTTC.

This clonotype has just a few counts. This chain links TRBV20-1 with TRBJ2-5; 11 bases agree with TRBD2. Germline loops: CDR1 DFQATT, CDR2 SNEGSKA (reference sequence). The CDR3 has 14 amino acids. Trimming removed 6 bases from V and 2 bases from J; junction bases left unmatched: 5. The CDR3: CSASSGGRQETQYF. CDR3 DNA sequence: TGCAGTGCCTCTAGCGGGGGGCGGCAAGAGACCCAGTACTTC.

This clonotype was picked up many times. The genes are TRBV6-5 and TRBJ1-2; weak D call: TRBD1 (6 bases). There are 17 residues in the CDR3. CDR1 and CDR2 (germline): MNHEY, SVGAGI. The V and J ends lost 0 bases and 4 bases respectively, with 18 bases between them. The CDR3 reads CASSYSDSTSRPYGYTF. Written as DNA, the CDR3 is TGTGCCAGCAGTTACTCGGACAGTACTTCGCGTCCCTATGGCTACACCTTC.

The rearrangement joins TRBV6-5 to TRBJ1-2; 7 positions agree with TRBD1. This CDR3 is built from 15 residues. V trimming: 2 bases; J trimming: 4 bases; junction bases outside the gene matches: 7. Germline loops: CDR1 MNHEY, CDR2 SVGAGI. This CDR3 is CASSYLQGQTYGYTF. The CDR3 DNA reads as TGTGCCAGCAGTTACCTACAGGGACAGACCTATGGCTACACCTTC.

The chain uses TRBV12-3 or TRBV12-4 and TRBJ2-7; possibly TRBD2 for D (6 bases). CDR3 length: 13 amino acids. V shed 4 bases and J shed 5 bases, with 12 bases lying between them. CDR3 amino acids: CASSSRGIHEQYF. CDR3 DNA sequence: TGTGCCAGCAGTTCGCGGGGAATACACGAGCAGTACTTC.

V gene TRBV20-1 combines with J gene TRBJ1-2; 7 bases align to TRBD1. There are 14 residues in the CDR3. The V gene end was trimmed by 6 bases and the J gene end by 4 bases; junction bases not matched to a gene: 11. CDR1 DFQATT and CDR2 SNEGSKA come from the germline V gene (reference sequence). The CDR3 reads CSARDRVGVYGYTF. The CDR3 DNA sequence: TGCAGTGCGCGCGACAGGGTAGGGGTCTATGGCTACACCTTC.

V is TRBV12-3 or TRBV12-4 and J is TRBJ2-2; D unresolved. Between the trimmed V and J ends, which lost 5 bases and 4 bases, there was a span of 17 bases. The CDR3 consists of 16 residues. CDR3 bases: TGTGCCAGCAGTCCGAGGTCGGTTTTTGGCACCGGGGAGCTGTTTTTT. This translates into CASSPRSVFGTGELFF.

J is TRBJ2-3 and V is TRBV9; no clear D gene. Trimming removed 4 bases from V and 6 bases from J, with 36 bases in between. The V gene's germline CDR1 is SGDLS and CDR2 YYNGEE. The CDR3 loop spans 21 amino acids. CDR3 residues: CASSSPPQPGLYPVEWDTQYF. In DNA, the CDR3 is TGTGCCAGCAGCTCACCGCCACAACCGGGTTTGTATCCAGTAGAGTGGGATACGCAGTATTTT.

This clonotype was counted a few times. The V call is TRBV20-1, the J call TRBJ2-5; either TRBD1 or TRBD2 may supply D (5 bases each). CDR3 length equals 15 residues. V gave up 6 bases and J gave up 4 bases, with 21 bases separating them. CDR1 DFQATT and CDR2 SNEGSKA come from the germline V gene (reference sequence). The chain's CDR3 is CSARWGWAQGETQYF. In nucleotides, the CDR3 is TGCAGTGCCAGATGGGGGTGGGCGCAAGGAGAGACCCAGTACTTC.

The chain is built from TRBV20-1 and TRBJ2-5, with D perhaps TRBD2 (6 bases). Trimming left V 4 bases short and J 4 bases short, with 16 bases between. The CDR3 covers 14 residues. Germline V lookup: CDR1 DFQATT, CDR2 SNEGSKA (reference sequence). Here the CDR3 reads CSANAPRGGETQYF. In DNA form, the CDR3 reads TGCAGTGCTAACGCCCCCCGGGGAGGAGAGACCCAGTACTTC.

CDR3 nucleotide sequence: TGTGCCAGTAGTACGGCGACTAGCTCCTACGAGCAGTACTTC. It encodes CASSTATSSYEQYF. V gene TRBV19 combines with J gene TRBJ2-7; D perhaps matches TRBD2 (6 bases). The ends were cut back, 4 bases at V and 0 bases at J, with 10 bases in the middle. Germline assignment: CDR1 LNHDA and CDR2 SQIVND (reference sequence). This CDR3 comprises 14 residues. Supplemented by reference TRBV19 and TRBJ2-7, the full variable domain reads DGGITQSPKYLFRKEGQNVTLSCEQNLNHDAMYWYRQDPGQGLRLIYYSQIVNDFQKGDIAEGYSVSREKKESFPLTVTSAQKNPTAFYLCASSTATSSYEQYFGPGTRLTVT.

The chain has TRBV6-1 and TRBJ1-5; weak D call: TRBD1 (6 bases). The ends were cut back, 7 bases at V and 0 bases at J, with 13 bases in the middle. This CDR3 is built from 15 residues. CDR1 and CDR2 (germline): MNHNS, SASEGT. CDR3 region: CASKKQGSSNQPQHF. DNA for the CDR3: TGTGCCAGCAAGAAACAGGGATCTAGCAATCAGCCCCAGCATTTT.

Remarks on this clonotype: This could be a read error, since a much larger clone is one nucleotide away. The chain couples TRBV7-2 to TRBJ1-2; 8 bases agree with TRBD1. The V gene's germline CDR1 is SGHTA and CDR2 FQGNSA. CDR3 size: 13 residues. DNA for the CDR3: TGTGCCTGCAGCCGAGACAGGGGAAGCGGCTACACCTTC. This codes for CACSRDRGSGYTF.

At least ten counts were recorded for this clonotype. The chain uses TRBV12-3 or TRBV12-4 and TRBJ2-1; 10 positions match TRBD2. Losses at the gene ends were 2 bases for V and 8 bases for J; bases not matched to a gene: 3. CDR3 size: 14 residues. Written as DNA, the CDR3 is TGTGCCAGCAGTTTAAGCGGGGGGGCATATGAGCAGTTCTTC. This gives the protein CASSLSGGAYEQFF.

This clonotype came up many times. The J gene is TRBJ2-5, the V gene TRBV12-3 or TRBV12-4; D is uncertain. The V gene lost 6 bases and the J gene lost 5 bases, with 4 bases spanning the gap. There are 10 residues in the CDR3. As DNA, the CDR3 is TGTGCCAGCAGCTTGGAGACCCAGTACTTC. Amino acids: CASSLETQYF.

The sample holds many counts of this clonotype. The CDR3 DNA sequence: TGTGCCAGCAGCTTAGATCCGTATGAGCAGTTCTTC. This gives the protein CASSLDPYEQFF. The rearrangement uses TRBV7-2 and TRBJ2-1, with D unresolved. CDR1 is SGHTA and CDR2 is FQGNSA in the germline V gene. V lost 1 base, J lost 8 bases, and 6 bases lay in between. The CDR3 extends over 12 amino acids.

This clonotype was seen repeatedly, ten times or more. The chain links TRBV12-3 or TRBV12-4 to TRBJ2-3; D not certain. The CDR3 totals 10 residues. The ends were cut back, 8 bases at V and 3 bases at J, with 3 bases in the middle. The DNA for the CDR3 is TGTGCCAGCGCGACAGATACGCAGTATTTT. Encoded protein: CASATDTQYF.

The chain employs TRBV20-1 and TRBJ2-5, with 8 nucleotides matching TRBD1. From germline, CDR1 is DFQATT and CDR2 SNEGSKA (reference sequence). Trimming at V came to 0 bases and at J to 2 bases, leaving 5 bases not matched to a gene. The CDR3 consists of 15 residues. CDR3 nucleotides: TGCAGTGCTAGAGACCTCAGGACAGGGCAAGAGACCCAGTACTTC. Its translation: CSARDLRTGQETQYF.

The table lists this clonotype with a few counts. The genes are TRBV20-1 and TRBJ2-1; 7 nucleotides line up with TRBD2. Germline V gene lookup returns CDR1 DFQATT and CDR2 SNEGSKA (reference sequence). With 6 bases clipped from V and 5 bases from J, the junction kept 4 bases outside the gene matches. This CDR3 is 12 amino acids long. CDR3 region: CSAGLPHNEQFF. The CDR3 DNA is TGCAGTGCGGGACTACCCCACAATGAGCAGTTCTTC.

V and J are TRBV12-5 and TRBJ2-1; 15 bases fit TRBD2. The CDR3 spans 20 residues. Germline V gene lookup returns CDR1 LGHNT and CDR2 FRNRAP. The junction had 9 bases not matched to a gene; V was cut back by 2 bases and J by 1 base. CDR3 in DNA: TGTGCTAGTGGTTTGCAGGGACTAGCGGGGGGTTCCACTTCCTACAATGAGCAGTTCTTC. Translated: CASGLQGLAGGSTSYNEQFF.

This chain links TRBV11-2 with TRBJ2-7; 10 nucleotides align to TRBD1. The V segment lost 5 bases and the J segment 6 bases; nucleotides outside the gene matches: 7. The CDR3 loop spans 14 amino acids. Germline lookup yields CDR1 SGHAT and CDR2 FQNNGV. CDR3 sequence (DNA): TGTGCCAGCAGCCGGACGACAGGGGGCTCCGAGCAGTACTTC. It encodes CASSRTTGGSEQYF.

This clonotype has just a few counts. The chain employs TRBV27 and TRBJ2-2; D not certain. CDR1 and CDR2 (germline): MNHEY, SMNVEV (reference sequence). Trimming took off 4 bases at V and 6 bases at J, with 15 bases between the two ends. The CDR3 has 15 residues. CDR3 sequence (DNA): TGTGCCAGCAGTTGGGTGCCTACAATGGCCGGGGAGCTGTTTTTT. The encoded protein is CASSWVPTMAGELFF.

This clonotype was picked up a small number of times. This chain uses TRBV4-2 with TRBJ2-1; D is perhaps TRBD2 (6 bases). The CDR3 has 18 residues. With 0 bases removed from V and 4 bases from J, the gap between germline ends came to 19 bases. Per germline, CDR1 LGHNA and CDR2 YNFKEQ. The CDR3 loop reads CASSQDGGAGTLYNEQFF. CDR3 DNA: TGTGCCAGCAGCCAAGATGGAGGGGCGGGGACTCTATACAATGAGCAGTTCTTC.

The V call is TRBV24-1, the J call TRBJ2-5, with D possibly being TRBD1 (7 bases). The CDR3 covers 17 residues. V was clipped by 4 bases and J by 1 base, with 18 bases between them. Germline V gene sequence: CDR1 KGHDR, CDR2 SFDVKD. As DNA, the CDR3 is TGTGCCACCAGTGAGGATAGCCGACAGGGAGGCCAAGAGACCCAGTACTTC. Translating it yields CATSEDSRQGGQETQYF.